Listed below are T cell receptor beta chains from one sample, sequenced in a study of cytomegalovirus exposure and HLA in healthy donors. Data came from immunoSEQ multiplex PCR; TCRdb stores just in-frame clones and leaves some out. The repertoire has 210,000 or so clones, 75% to 90% of them found once; the top ten carry around 1.4%. The sequenced material came from PBMCs. These receptors came from a man aged 25-40 years in good health and CMV-seronegative. The conserved cysteine and the conserved F or W are not part of the CDR3 here. The order of the fields is V gene, clone size, CDR3 protein. Rows give clone size only sometimes, using once, few, many, or a class for an expanded clone.

>TRBV19|-
ALDGVGTEAF
>TRBV4-1|-
ASSRKAADSGNTIY
>TRBV2|-
ASSPQGWSDTQY
>TRBV18|once
ASSLRQADEQY
>TRBV6-1|-
ASSDTRSWLDEQY
>TRBV27|-
ASRLQGSTGELF
>TRBV4-1|-
ASSQPGDGNTIY
>TRBV28|once
ASSLEKTGPGANVLT
>TRBV10-3|-
AISDTGTSGTGELF
>TRBV6-5|once
ASSRGQQGGTY
>TRBV27|-
ASSSLKNSYEQY
>TRBV9|-
ASSVATGFNEKLF
>TRBV27|-
ASSRLAGYSYNEQF
>TRBV29-1|-
SVGTSVGEQY
>TRBV13|-
ASSLFSSGNTIY
>TRBV11-2|-
ASSLITSTDTQY
>TRBV6-1|-
ASSAPTGTGLSTNEKLF
>TRBV4-1|-
ASSQEGTVVDTEAF
>TRBV10-1|-
ASSTTGAPWSGYEQY
>TRBV18|-
ASSPVTGAYYEQY
>TRBV5-1|once
ASSLELGYSPLH
>TRBV10-3|-
AINRGRGEAF
>TRBV6-5|-
ASSYQTSGAFEQY
>TRBV29-1|-
STGQGGNGYT
>TRBV7-9|-
ASSPGQGSNEQY
>TRBV6-1|few
ASSSKAGSDTQY
>TRBV28|-
ASSSAGPTEAF
>TRBV6-6|-
ASSDWGGTEAF
>TRBV4-3|-
ASSQDSGFYGYT
>TRBV15|-
ATRVGGGTGELF
>TRBV4-2|-
ASSQTLAGGGGLNEQF